The next 9 T cell receptor beta chains were all read from a single sample in a study of OX40 agonist ivuxolimab in advanced cancers. The repertoire was sequenced with immunoSEQ multiplex PCR; TCRdb's copy has only in-frame clones and lacks some. The data show approximately 71,000 clones, about four fifths seen once. This sample comprised CD4+ or CD8+ T cells sorted from blood, obtained in a trial of the OX40 agonist ivuxolimab. These receptors originate from an adult with an advanced solid tumor such as melanoma, head and neck, liver or kidney cancer.

This clone was seen only a few times. The V gene is TRBV5-1, the J gene TRBJ2-2; D uncertain. This CDR3 has 15 residues. V shed 6 bases and J shed 4 bases, with 16 bases lying between them. Germline V gives CDR1 SGHRS, CDR2 YFSETQ. CDR3 loop: CASTRALSVTGELFF. The CDR3 DNA follows: TGCGCCAGCACCCGGGCGCTTAGTGTCACCGGGGAGCTGTTTTTT.

This rearrangement joins TRBV14 to TRBJ2-2; D remains ambiguous. The V gene's germline CDR1 is SGHDN and CDR2 FVKESK. This CDR3 is 13 amino acids long. V lost 6 bases and J 7 bases, leaving 12 bases between the germline ends. For the CDR3, the DNA is TGTGCCAGCAGGGCCTATGGGATCGGGGAGCTGTTTTTT. Encoded protein: CASRAYGIGELFF.

V is TRBV6-6 and J is TRBJ2-1; no reliable D call. Germline CDR1 MNHNY, CDR2 SVGAGI (reference sequence). The CDR3 is 15 residues long. V was clipped by 2 bases and J by 6 bases, with 14 bases between them. The DNA of the CDR3 is TGTGCCAGCAGTTACAACATCCCGGCAGGCAATGAGCAGTTCTTC. It encodes CASSYNIPAGNEQFF.

This clone is medium-sized. The chain links TRBV14 to TRBJ2-5; D is perhaps TRBD1 (5 bases). The CDR3 is 14 residues long. Looked up from germline, CDR1 is SGHDN and CDR2 is FVKESK. The V gene lost 1 base and the J gene lost 5 bases, with 11 bases spanning the gap. The DNA for the CDR3 is TGTGCCAGCAGCCAAGCGGCAGGGCAGGAGACCCAGTACTTC. Translation: CASSQAAGQETQYF.

This clone has just one count. The chain has TRBV5-8 and TRBJ2-5, with TRBD2 as a possible D gene (6 bases). With 4 bases removed from V and 2 bases from J, the gap between germline ends came to 15 bases. Germline V gives CDR1 SGHTS, CDR2 YDEGEE. The CDR3 is 15 residues long. This CDR3 is CASSKGSGGQETQYF. CDR3 sequence (DNA): TGTGCCAGCAGCAAGGGGAGTGGGGGGCAAGAGACCCAGTACTTC.

V usage is TRBV6-1 and J usage is TRBJ1-5, with D maybe TRBD1 (6 bases). Germline-derived CDR1 and CDR2 are MNHNS and SASEGT. This CDR3 has 14 residues. V dropped 5 bases and J dropped 3 bases, with 11 bases sitting between them. CDR3 in DNA: TGTGCCAGCAGTTCTGACAGGATCAATCAGCCCCAGCATTTT. This encodes CASSSDRINQPQHF.

The rearrangement joins TRBV11-2 to TRBJ2-1; the match to TRBD1 covers 8 bases. The V gene's germline CDR1 is SGHAT and CDR2 FQNNGV. The CDR3 spans 19 residues. V was pared by 0 bases and J by 4 bases, with 14 bases of the junction left unmatched. CDR3 region: CASSLEPGTGYYPYNEQFF. The DNA for the CDR3 is TGTGCCAGCAGCTTAGAGCCGGGGACAGGTTATTATCCATACAATGAGCAGTTCTTC.

The CDR3: CASSHNYYPGLAGGTSSSYEQYF. Here the CDR3 DNA reads TGTGCCAGCTCGCACAATTACTATCCGGGACTAGCGGGAGGAACAAGTTCATCCTACGAGCAGTACTTC. J is TRBJ2-7 and V is TRBV18; 15 bases agree with TRBD2. The CDR3 is 23 amino acids. The germline gives CDR1 KGHSH, CDR2 LQKENI. The ends lost 6 bases at V and 1 base at J; junction bases unmatched: 25.

This clone occurred once. The chain recombines TRBV23-1 with TRBJ1-5; no definite D call. TRBV23-1 is filed as an ORF, its function uncertain. CDR3 length: 13 residues. V dropped 4 bases and J dropped 2 bases, with 6 bases sitting between them. The CDR3 spells CASSPLGNQPQHF. Here the CDR3 DNA reads TGCGCCAGCAGTCCCCTGGGCAATCAGCCCCAGCATTTT.